These 3 T cell receptor beta chains were all obtained from the same sample, sequenced in a study of blood T cell repertoires in COVID-19. Libraries were prepared by immunoSEQ multiplex PCR; TCRdb keeps only in-frame clonotypes and omits some of them. The profile shows 220,000 or so clones, 92% of them singletons. Sequenced sample: peripheral blood. The receptor set was obtained from a man between 60 and 70 years old with COVID-19, enrolled during active disease.

The chain couples TRBV30 to TRBJ1-6, with D perhaps TRBD1 (5 bases). V lost 3 bases and J lost 7, with 10 bases in between. The CDR3 is 13 amino acids. From germline, CDR1 is GTSNPN and CDR2 SVGIG (reference sequence). CDR3 region: CAWRIQANSPLHF. The CDR3 DNA follows: TGTGCCTGGAGAATACAGGCAAATTCACCCCTCCACTTT.

The rearrangement links TRBV19 to TRBJ1-1, with D unresolved. Germline CDR1 LNHDA, CDR2 SQIVND (reference sequence). V lost 7 bases and J 1 base, leaving 7 bases between the germline ends. The CDR3 length is 12 residues. The CDR3, as DNA: TGTGCCAGTATGGTCGGGAACACTGAAGCTTTCTTT. Translating it yields CASMVGNTEAFF.

The chain uses TRBV6-5 and TRBJ1-5; a weak D match, TRBD1 (6 bases). The V end lost 9 bases, the J end lost 2 bases, and 14 bases lay between the germline ends. The CDR3 totals 14 residues. Germline loops: CDR1 MNHEY, CDR2 SVGAGI. The CDR3 DNA is TGTGCCAGTTCGACAGGAGGTGGCAATCAGCCCCAGCATTTT. Protein product: CASSTGGGNQPQHF.